These 10 T cell receptor beta chains share one sample of origin, sequenced in a study of post-analysis software for immune sequencing data (dated by TCRdb to about 2015). Library prep was done by PCR. Sequencing instrument: Illumina HiSeq 2500. Unique molecular identifiers were incorporated into TCR beta cDNA libraries to reduce PCR and sequencing biases. TCRdb reran the public reads through fastp at Q25 and MiXCR, keeping productive beta chains. CDR3 protein sequences are deduplicated, and each keeps its most common genes and DNA. The sample has 600,000 to 750,000 distinct CDR3 sequences on record, more than 50% of them singletons. Approximately 10% of the sample rests with the top ten. Points the paper makes about the study in general: Patients showed significantly higher frequencies than controls for about 5 TRBV segments, among them TRBV5-6, TRBV5-1 and TRBV20-1.

Their antigens remain unidentified. The specimen sequenced was blood. The receptors here all came from a girl aged 2 to 10 with multiple sclerosis.

This chain connects TRBV20-1 to TRBJ2-7; 8 bases are a match to TRBD1. The germline gives CDR1 DFQATT, CDR2 SNEGSKA (reference sequence). V lost 0 bases, J lost 0 bases, and 4 bases stayed unmatched. The CDR3 length is 15 residues. As DNA, the CDR3 is TGCAGTGCTAGAGATGGACAGGGCCTCTCCTACGAGCAGTACTTC. It yields the protein CSARDGQGLSYEQYF.

The rearrangement uses TRBV20-1 and TRBJ2-4; perhaps TRBD1 as D (5 bases). The germline V gene has CDR1 DFQATT and CDR2 SNEGSKA (reference sequence). The CDR3 is 13 residues long. The germline V and J ends were trimmed by 0 bases and 8 bases, with 11 bases remaining between them. This chain's CDR3 is CSARDPGKDIQYF. The CDR3 DNA reads as TGCAGTGCTAGAGATCCAGGGAAGGACATTCAGTACTTC.

The genes are TRBV4-1 and TRBJ2-7; D gene unclear. The CDR3 has 13 residues. Trimming stripped 0 bases from V and 3 bases from J, with 6 bases between. Germline CDR1 and CDR2: MGHRA and YSYEKL. DNA of the CDR3: TGCGCCAGCAGCCAAGATGCCCTCTACGAGCAGTACTTC. This gives the protein CASSQDALYEQYF.

The rearrangement uses TRBV25-1 and TRBJ1-5, with 8 bases that match TRBD1. The J segment lost 6 bases and the V segment lost 6 bases, leaving 7 bases of the junction unmatched. This CDR3 has 14 residues. Germline values: CDR1 MGHDK, CDR2 SYGVNS. CDR3 DNA: TGTGCCAGCAGACCACAGGGGGTCGGTCAGCCCCAGCATTTT. Translating it yields CASRPQGVGQPQHF.

The chain combines TRBV13 with TRBJ2-1; perhaps TRBD2 as D (6 bases). Trimming removed 5 bases from V and 9 bases from J, with 20 bases in between. The CDR3 is 15 residues long. Germline CDR1 PRHDT, CDR2 FYEKMQ (reference sequence). CDR3 residues: CASSRLREDWSEQFF. CDR3 bases: TGTGCCAGCAGCCGACTGCGGGAAGACTGGAGTGAGCAGTTCTTC. Filled out from reference TRBV13 and TRBJ2-1, the complete variable domain reads AAGVIQSPRHLIKEKRETATLKCYPIPRHDTVYWYQQGPGQDPQFLISFYEKMQSDKGSIPDRFSAQQFSDYHSELNMSSLELGDSALYFCASSRLREDWSEQFFGPGTRLTVL.

This clonotype appeared a few times. The chain couples TRBV25-1 to TRBJ1-5, with TRBD1 as a possible D gene (5 bases). V was cut by 4 bases and J by 3 bases, with 16 bases left in between. The germline CDR1 and CDR2 sequences are MGHDK and SYGVNS. The CDR3 is 16 amino acids. The CDR3 DNA follows: TGTGCCAGCAGTGGGCAAAACGGGGGGGACAATCAGCCCCAGCATTTT. It is translated as CASSGQNGGDNQPQHF. Full variable domain (outside the CDR3, taken from reference TRBV25-1 and TRBJ1-5): EADIYQTPRYLVIGTGKKITLECSQTMGHDKMYWYQQDPGMELHLIHYSYGVNSTEKGDLSSESTVSRIRTEHFPLTLESARPSHTSQYLCASSGQNGGDNQPQHFGDGTRLSIL.

The chain joins TRBV20-1 to TRBJ2-1; D unclear. This CDR3 is built from 10 residues. The germline CDR1 and CDR2 sequences are DFQATT and SNEGSKA (reference sequence). CDR3 loop: CGLFANEQFF. The CDR3 nucleotides read TGCGGCCTTTTTGCCAATGAGCAGTTCTTC.

The J gene is TRBJ2-5, the V gene TRBV7-3, with D hard to call. Trimming pared 5 bases from V and 1 base from J, leaving 11 bases between. The CDR3 spans 14 residues. CDR1 is SGHTA and CDR2 is FQGTGA in the germline V gene. In DNA form, the CDR3 reads TGTGCCAGCAGCCCGTCTAGTACCCAAGAGACCCAGTACTTC. This translates into CASSPSSTQETQYF. The variable domain in full, completed from reference TRBV7-3 and TRBJ2-5, reads GAGVSQTPSNKVTEKGKYVELRCDPISGHTALYWYRQSLGQGPEFLIYFQGTGAADDSGLPNDRFFAVRPEGSVSTLKIQRTERGDSAVYLCASSPSSTQETQYFGPGTRLLVL.

DNA for the CDR3: TGTGCCAGCAGCACCCCAGCGGGGCCCTACAATGAGCAGTTCTTC. This gives the protein CASSTPAGPYNEQFF. V is TRBV3-1 and J is TRBJ2-1; TRBD2 matches 7 bases. The germline V gene encodes CDR1 LGHDT and CDR2 YNNKEL (reference sequence). This CDR3 spans 15 amino acids. Unmatched junction bases numbered 6, after V lost 5 bases and J lost 2 bases.

The V and J genes are TRBV27 and TRBJ1-2; 9 bases agree with TRBD1. V shed 5 bases, J shed 8 bases, and the junction held 12 bases outside the gene matches. Per the germline V gene, CDR1 is MNHEY and CDR2 is SMNVEV (reference sequence). This CDR3 region has 15 residues. DNA of the CDR3: TGTGCCAGCAGTCCCTATACAGGGGGCCGGGGCGGCTACACCTTC. Amino acids: CASSPYTGGRGGYTF.